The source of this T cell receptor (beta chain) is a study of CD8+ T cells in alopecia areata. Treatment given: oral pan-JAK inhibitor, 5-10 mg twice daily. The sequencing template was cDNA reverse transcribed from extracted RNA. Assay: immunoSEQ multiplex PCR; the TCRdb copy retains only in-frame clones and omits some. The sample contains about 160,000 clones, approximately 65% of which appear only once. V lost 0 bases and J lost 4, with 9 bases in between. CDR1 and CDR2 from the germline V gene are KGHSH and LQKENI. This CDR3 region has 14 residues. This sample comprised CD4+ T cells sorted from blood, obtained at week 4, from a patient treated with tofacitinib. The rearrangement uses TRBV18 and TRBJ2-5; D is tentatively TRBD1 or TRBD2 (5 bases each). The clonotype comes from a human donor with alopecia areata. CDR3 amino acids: CASSPPGRGETQYF. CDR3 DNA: TGTGCCAGCTCACCACCGGGACGGGGAGAGACCCAGTACTTC.